This T cell receptor beta chain emerged from a study of blood T cell repertoires in COVID-19. Across the study: Whether acute or convalescent, the COVID-19 samples came from the United States, Italy and Spain. The cDNA or gDNA used as material had been derived from T cells, B-cell-depleted T cells, or PBMCs.

The protocol was immunoSEQ multiplex PCR, while the TCRdb copy is restricted to in-frame clones and leaves out a portion. The table shows approximately 300,000 clones, with roughly 90% occurring only once. Seattle enrolled patients during active infection and tracked them longitudinally. The V end lost 5 bases, the J end lost 3 bases, and 14 bases lay between the germline ends. This CDR3 is 14 amino acids long. Germline CDR1 SEHNR, CDR2 FQNEAQ (reference sequence). The origin of this receptor is a woman aged 25-40 years with COVID-19, enrolled during active disease. Sequenced: peripheral blood. V usage is TRBV7-9 and J usage is TRBJ2-7, with TRBD2 as a possible D gene (6 bases). The chain's CDR3 is CASSITGSDYEQYF. The CDR3 nucleotides are TGTGCCAGCAGCATAACCGGGAGCGACTACGAGCAGTACTTC. Complete variable domain (other parts from reference TRBV7-9 and TRBJ2-7): DTGVSQNPRHKITKRGQNVTFRCDPISEHNRLYWYRQTLGQGPEFLTYFQNEAQLEKSRLLSDRFSAERPKGSFSTLEIQRTEQGDSAMYLCASSITGSDYEQYFGPGTRLTVT.